This entry lists 22 T cell receptor beta chains sequenced from one sample in a study of T cells in Graves' hyperthyroidism and ophthalmopathy. Regions amplified from RNA transcripts were the TCR beta CDR3 regions. A set of HTBI primers served as the primers for a first-round RT-PCR of the TCR CDR3. From the multiplex PCR reads, TCRdb called clonotypes with MiXCR, one entry per CDR3 protein. The table records fewer than 600,000 distinct CDR3 sequences, about 15% of them present only once. The specimen was blood. All receptors derive from a woman aged 40 to 50 with Graves' hyperthyroidism.

This clonotype has at least ten counts. The V call is TRBV12-3 or TRBV12-4, the J call TRBJ1-5; D unresolved. V shed 4 bases and J shed 2 bases, with 12 bases lying between them. The CDR3 runs to 15 residues. The CDR3 coding sequence is TGTGCCAGCAGTTCCACCGAAGGCGGCAATCAGCCCCAGCATTTT. Its translation is CASSSTEGGNQPQHF.

This clonotype was recorded many times. The rearrangement joins TRBV12-3 or TRBV12-4 to TRBJ2-4; 13 bases are shared with TRBD2. V trimming: 5 bases; J trimming: 6 bases; junction bases outside the gene matches: 7. This CDR3 region has 16 residues. CDR3 DNA sequence: TGTGCCAGCAGTCCAAGGACTAGCGGGAGTGGAAACATTCAGTACTTC. It codes for CASSPRTSGSGNIQYF.

The rearrangement links TRBV5-1 to TRBJ2-5; 14 bases line up with TRBD2. The CDR3 is made up of 17 amino acids. V lost 3 bases, J lost 2 bases, and 6 bases stayed unmatched. From germline, CDR1 is SGHRS and CDR2 YFSETQ. As DNA, the CDR3 is TGCGCCAGCAGCTCGGGACTAGCGGGAGCGTCACAAGAGACCCAGTACTTC. Protein sequence: CASSSGLAGASQETQYF.

This chain links TRBV6-2 or TRBV6-3 with TRBJ2-3; 8 bases match TRBD2. The CDR3 sequence is 18 residues long. Trimming took 4 bases from V and 5 from J; bases not matched to a gene: 17. Germline V gives CDR1 MNHEY, CDR2 SVGEGT. For the CDR3, the DNA is TGTGCCAGCAGTTCCCAAGCTGCCGGGACTAGGAGGGGAGATACGCAGTATTTT. The encoded protein is CASSSQAAGTRRGDTQYF.

The sample holds many counts of this clonotype. The chain couples TRBV28 to TRBJ2-1; TRBD1 aligns across 7 bases. J was trimmed by 7 bases and V by 8 bases; bases with no gene match: 14. This CDR3 has 15 amino acids. Germline loops: CDR1 MDHEN, CDR2 SYDVKM. The CDR3 DNA follows: TGTGCCAGCCGACGTCTTACGACAGGGCTGAATGAGCAGTTCTTC. This encodes CASRRLTTGLNEQFF.

The rearrangement joins TRBV6-1 to TRBJ1-3, with D perhaps matching TRBD1 (5 bases). The CDR3 sequence is 16 residues long. The germline V gene has CDR1 MNHNS and CDR2 SASEGT. The V end was cut by 2 bases, the J end by 0 bases, with 11 bases between. This CDR3 reads CASSERGARSGNTIYF. CDR3 nucleotide sequence: TGTGCCAGCAGTGAACGAGGGGCCCGCTCTGGAAACACCATATATTTT.

As concerns this clonotype: A much larger clone differs by one base, so this may be a read error. The chain uses TRBV12-3 or TRBV12-4 and TRBJ2-1; 9 nucleotides match TRBD2. The V and J ends lost 8 bases and 6 bases, in that order; junction bases with no gene match: 11. This CDR3 has 15 residues. CDR3 coding DNA: TGTGCCAGCGGCCTTCGGGTAGCGGGAGTCAATGAGCAGTTCTTC. Its protein is CASGLRVAGVNEQFF.

This clonotype was counted a few times. The rearrangement uses TRBV19 and TRBJ1-2; perhaps TRBD1 as D (6 bases). Germline lookup yields CDR1 LNHDA and CDR2 SQIVND (reference sequence). The length of the CDR3 is 14 residues. Trimming pared 5 bases from V and 3 bases from J, leaving 13 bases between. The CDR3 DNA sequence: TGTGCCAGTAGTCTCCAGGGGTTGGACTATGGCTACACCTTC. Protein product: CASSLQGLDYGYTF.

This clonotype was recorded many times. The chain carries TRBV7-9 and TRBJ1-2, with TRBD1 identical over 11 bases. The CDR3 length is 19 residues. V shed 3 bases, J shed 3 bases, and the junction held 15 bases outside the gene matches. The germline V gene encodes CDR1 SEHNR and CDR2 FQNEAQ (reference sequence). The CDR3 region is CASSLTLIGTGGFDYGYTF. CDR3 nucleotide sequence: TGTGCCAGCAGCTTGACCCTTATAGGGACAGGGGGTTTCGACTATGGCTACACCTTC.

Many counts were recorded for this clonotype. This rearrangement joins TRBV28 to TRBJ1-1; weak D call: TRBD1 (5 bases). The CDR3 covers 12 residues. V lost 2 bases and J lost 10, with 11 bases in between. In germline, CDR1 is MDHEN, CDR2 SYDVKM. The DNA of the CDR3 is TGTGCCAGCAGTTTAGGGCGGGGCAGAGCTTTCTTT. As protein: CASSLGRGRAFF.

This clonotype was recorded many times. The chain couples TRBV20-1 to TRBJ2-1; D is possibly TRBD2 (5 bases). The V and J ends lost 5 bases and 10 bases respectively, with 21 bases between them. CDR1 is DFQATT, CDR2 SNEGSKA, per germline (reference sequence). The CDR3 length is 14 residues. CDR3 loop: CSAPGEGARREQFF. CDR3 bases: TGCAGTGCTCCCGGCGAGGGTGCTCGGAGGGAGCAGTTCTTC.

This clonotype appeared many times. The gene calls are TRBV11-2 and TRBJ2-7, with 10 bases matching TRBD1. V dropped 6 bases and J dropped 6; count of bases not matched to a gene: 5. Per the germline V gene, CDR1 is SGHAT and CDR2 is FQNNGV. This CDR3 is 13 amino acids long. The CDR3 reads CASRQTGGAEQYF. CDR3 sequence (DNA): TGTGCCAGCAGGCAGACAGGGGGCGCCGAGCAGTACTTC.

At least ten counts were recorded for this clonotype. The rearrangement joins TRBV27 to TRBJ2-3; D not resolved. V lost 3 bases and J 9 bases, leaving 16 bases between the germline ends. Per the germline V gene, CDR1 is MNHEY and CDR2 is SMNVEV (reference sequence). This CDR3 has 14 amino acids. CDR3 sequence reads: CASSFGPRQMTQYF. The CDR3 DNA reads TGTGCCAGCAGTTTTGGCCCTAGGCAAATGACGCAGTATTTT.

This clonotype was detected only a few times. The chain's CDR3 is CSVEDRTGTNEQFF. For the CDR3, the DNA is TGCAGCGTTGAAGATAGGACAGGAACCAATGAGCAGTTCTTC. The V gene is TRBV29-1, the J gene TRBJ2-1, with TRBD1 matching 7 bases. This CDR3 is built from 14 residues. Germline V CDR1 and CDR2: SQVTM, ANQGSEA. J gave up 6 bases and V 0 bases, and 5 bases lay outside the gene matches.

This clonotype was counted ten times or more. The chain employs TRBV11-2 and TRBJ2-7; D remains ambiguous. The CDR3 totals 14 residues. V was cut by 2 bases and J by 0 bases, with 8 bases left in between. Germline V CDR1 and CDR2: SGHAT, FQNNGV. The CDR3 coding sequence is TGTGCCAGCAGCTTATCGACTGGCTCCTACGAGCAGTACTTC. Encoded protein: CASSLSTGSYEQYF. Complete variable domain (other parts from reference TRBV11-2 and TRBJ2-7): EAGVAQSPRYKIIEKRQSVAFWCNPISGHATLYWYQQILGQGPKLLIQFQNNGVVDDSQLPKDRFSAERLKGVDSTLKIQPAKLEDSAVYLCASSLSTGSYEQYFGPGTRLTVT.

In this sample, this clonotype turned up once. V gene TRBV6-1 combines with J gene TRBJ2-7, with D maybe TRBD2 (5 bases). The V gene lost 3 bases and the J gene lost 3 bases, with 12 bases spanning the gap. Germline values: CDR1 MNHNS, CDR2 SASEGT. CDR3 length: 14 amino acids. As DNA, the CDR3 is TGTGCCAGCAGTGAGGAGAGCGGCCTCTACGAGCAGTACTTC. Its protein is CASSEESGLYEQYF.

This clonotype was counted at least ten times. This sequence joins TRBV20-1 and TRBJ2-7, with 10 bases that match TRBD2. The V gene end was trimmed by 3 bases and the J gene end by 4 bases; junction bases not matched to a gene: 12. There are 16 residues in the CDR3. From germline, CDR1 is DFQATT and CDR2 SNEGSKA (reference sequence). The CDR3 DNA reads as TGCAGTGCTAGGAGATCCCCCCTAGCGGGGGAATACGAGCAGTACTTC. Amino acid sequence: CSARRSPLAGEYEQYF.

This clonotype has a handful of counts. This chain connects TRBV6-1 to TRBJ1-6; 12 bases map to TRBD1. Per the germline V gene, CDR1 is MNHNS and CDR2 is SASEGT. The CDR3 is made up of 16 amino acids. Losses at the gene ends were 6 bases for V and 9 bases for J; bases not matched to a gene: 9. The chain's CDR3 is CASSTPGQGAGSPLHF. The CDR3 DNA is TGTGCCAGCAGCACCCCGGGACAGGGGGCGGGTTCACCCCTCCACTTT.

This clonotype appeared many times. The CDR3 DNA follows: TGTGCCAGCACCAACGTGGGGGGTCCCTACAATGAGCAGTTCTTC. Translated, it gives CASTNVGGPYNEQFF. The rearrangement uses TRBV27 and TRBJ2-1; possible D gene TRBD2, 6 bases. CDR3 length: 15 amino acids. Germline lookup yields CDR1 MNHEY and CDR2 SMNVEV (reference sequence). V shed 7 bases and J shed 2 bases, with 15 bases lying between them.

The DNA for the CDR3 is TGTGCCAGCACCCTTCTGTCAGGTTATGGCTACACCTTC. Amino acids: CASTLLSGYGYTF. This rearrangement joins TRBV14 to TRBJ1-2; D remains ambiguous. V gave up 7 bases and J gave up 5 bases, with 14 bases separating them. Looked up from germline, CDR1 is SGHDN and CDR2 is FVKESK. This CDR3 spans 13 amino acids.

This clonotype has a count of ten or more. The chain couples TRBV7-9 to TRBJ2-1; 10 bases fit TRBD1. CDR1 is SEHNR, CDR2 FQNEAQ, per germline (reference sequence). The CDR3 runs 15 residues. The J segment lost 8 bases and the V segment lost 4 bases, leaving 8 bases of the junction unmatched. The CDR3 DNA reads as TGTGCCAGCAGCTGGGGGACAGGGGTCAGGGATGAGCAGTTCTTC. It yields the protein CASSWGTGVRDEQFF.

This clonotype was detected many times. The chain couples TRBV6-1 to TRBJ2-2; tentative D call: TRBD1 (5 bases). The CDR3 has 14 residues. Per the germline V gene, CDR1 is MNHNS and CDR2 is SASEGT. Between the trimmed V and J ends, which lost 6 bases and 1 base, there was a span of 9 bases. CDR3 residues: CASRGRENTGELFF. For the CDR3, the DNA is TGTGCCAGCAGAGGCAGGGAGAACACCGGGGAGCTGTTTTTT.